These 28 T cell receptor beta chains were sequenced from one sample in a study of T cell repertoires in cytomegalovirus infection. TCRdb fed the reads into MiXCR, producing one record per CDR3 protein. The sample contains around 320,000 distinct CDR3 sequences, 8% to 10% of which appear only once. Sequencing was carried out using PBMCs. The receptors stem from a human donor in good health (CMV status not recorded). Some clones in this sample may be carry-over from other donors' samples.

J is TRBJ2-7 and V is TRBV19; no reliable D call. CDR1 and CDR2 (germline): LNHDA, SQIVND (reference sequence). The CDR3 is 11 amino acids. The V end was cut by 4 bases, the J end by 8 bases, with 9 bases between. The CDR3 nucleotides read TGTGCCAGTAGTACAGGTATTAAGCAGTACTTC. Encoded protein: CASSTGIKQYF.

This clonotype was counted a few times. This chain joins TRBV2 and TRBJ2-7; no clear D gene. Trimming took 2 bases from V and 1 from J, leaving 9 bases between them. Looked up from germline, CDR1 is SNHLY and CDR2 is FYNNEI. The CDR3 is made up of 14 amino acids. The CDR3 sequence is CASSENLGSYEQYF. The CDR3 nucleotides read TGTGCCAGCAGTGAAAATCTAGGTTCCTACGAGCAGTACTTC.

This clonotype turned up a few times. The chain uses TRBV10-3 and TRBJ1-1; TRBD1 matches 7 bases. With V trimmed by 7 bases and J by 0 bases, 2 bases remained unmatched. The CDR3 length is 13 residues. The germline V gene has CDR1 ENHRY and CDR2 SYGVKD. CDR3 loop: CAITTGLNTEAFF. As DNA, the CDR3 is TGTGCCATCACGACAGGGCTGAACACTGAAGCTTTCTTT.

In its sample, this clonotype was seen a few times. The chain is built from TRBV20-1 and TRBJ1-5; maybe TRBD1 (5 bases). Germline values: CDR1 DFQATT, CDR2 SNEGSKA (reference sequence). V lost 6 bases to trimming and J lost 2 bases, with 17 bases between them. The CDR3 runs to 15 residues. The CDR3: CSARRGVEGNQPQHF. The CDR3 nucleotides are TGCAGTGCCCGTCGAGGGGTGGAGGGCAATCAGCCCCAGCATTTT.

This clonotype occurred many times. The J gene is TRBJ2-4, the V gene TRBV7-2; D is uncertain. This CDR3 region has 14 residues. CDR1 SGHTA and CDR2 FQGNSA come from the germline V gene. Trimming left V 1 base short and J 2 bases short, with 6 bases between. The CDR3 spells CASSLGGTKNIQYF. The CDR3 DNA sequence: TGTGCCAGCAGCTTAGGGGGAACCAAAAACATTCAGTACTTC.

This chain connects TRBV18 to TRBJ2-3; 7 bases are shared with TRBD1. V was pared by 3 bases and J by 3 bases, with 6 bases of the junction left unmatched. Germline V gene data show CDR1 as KGHSH and CDR2 as LQKENI. The CDR3 sequence is 15 residues long. The CDR3 is CASSPSGQQTDTQYF. The CDR3 DNA follows: TGTGCCAGCTCACCGTCGGGACAGCAAACAGATACGCAGTATTTT. The full variable domain, in which reference TRBV18 and TRBJ2-3 provide the parts outside the CDR3, is NAGVMQNPRHLVRRRGQEARLRCSPMKGHSHVYWYRQLPEEGLKFMVYLQKENIIDESGMPKERFSAEFPKEGPSILRIQQVVRGDSAAYFCASSPSGQQTDTQYFGPGTRLTVL.

In this sample, this clonotype turned up many times. The chain is built from TRBV7-6 and TRBJ2-3, with D unclear. The CDR3 totals 16 residues. The ends were cut back, 1 base at V and 2 bases at J, with 13 bases in the middle. Looked up from germline, CDR1 is SGHVS and CDR2 is FNYEAQ. This CDR3 is CASSLERESLTDTQYF. The CDR3 DNA follows: TGTGCCAGCAGCTTAGAGAGAGAGTCCCTCACAGATACGCAGTATTTT.

This clonotype showed up many times. This rearrangement joins TRBV12-3 or TRBV12-4 to TRBJ2-7; D possibly corresponds to TRBD2 (6 bases). The V and J ends lost 5 bases and 0 bases respectively, with 8 bases between them. The CDR3 has 13 amino acids. CDR3 sequence (DNA): TGTGCCAGCAGTAACGGGGGCTCCTACGAGCAGTACTTC. Translating it yields CASSNGGSYEQYF.

This clonotype was seen a few times. The chain carries TRBV6-1 and TRBJ2-4; D remains ambiguous. Germline CDR1 MNHNS, CDR2 SASEGT. The CDR3 is 14 amino acids. V lost 2 bases, J lost 1 base, and 6 bases lay in between. The CDR3 is CASSERAAKNIQYF. CDR3 nucleotides: TGTGCCAGCAGTGAAAGGGCGGCCAAAAACATTCAGTACTTC.

The CDR3 DNA reads TGTGCCAGCAGCGTAAACGTGGGCAGGGATCAGCCCCAGCATTTT. Its protein product is CASSVNVGRDQPQHF. This chain uses TRBV9 with TRBJ1-5; D possibly corresponds to TRBD1 (5 bases). Deletions cut 1 base from V and 5 bases from J, with 13 bases between. Per germline, CDR1 SGDLS and CDR2 YYNGEE. The CDR3 has 15 amino acids.

The table lists this clonotype with a few counts. The chain employs TRBV19 and TRBJ1-1; D is perhaps TRBD1 (5 bases). V lost 6 bases and J lost 4, with 15 bases in between. CDR3 length: 14 amino acids. Germline CDR1 reads LNHDA; CDR2 reads SQIVND (reference sequence). CDR3 sequence reads: CASRQTGLRTEAFF. CDR3 DNA: TGTGCCAGTAGACAAACAGGATTACGCACTGAAGCTTTCTTT.

This clonotype was seen repeatedly, ten times or more. The CDR3 here is CASSLWSGDGYTF. The CDR3 bases are TGTGCCAGCAGTTTGTGGTCGGGTGATGGCTACACCTTC. The V gene is TRBV27, the J gene TRBJ1-2; no clear D gene. V was pared by 3 bases and J by 6 bases, with 11 bases between. In germline, CDR1 is MNHEY, CDR2 SMNVEV (reference sequence). The CDR3 extends over 13 amino acids.

The chain recombines TRBV20-1 with TRBJ2-3; no reliable D call. CDR1 is DFQATT and CDR2 is SNEGSKA in the germline V gene (reference sequence). Between the trimmed V and J ends, which lost 0 bases and 0 bases, there was a span of 13 bases. The CDR3 runs to 16 residues. CDR3 amino acids: CSARDTSAASTDTQYF. CDR3 nucleotide sequence: TGCAGTGCTAGAGATACATCGGCGGCTAGCACAGATACGCAGTATTTT.

This clonotype has a count of ten or more. The chain joins TRBV7-2 to TRBJ1-4, with D possibly matching TRBD1 (5 bases). The length of the CDR3 is 18 residues. The germline V and J ends were trimmed by 5 bases and 1 base, with 20 bases remaining between them. Germline V CDR1 and CDR2: SGHTA, FQGNSA. CDR3 residues: CASSPFTRGRGTNEKLFF. The CDR3, as DNA: TGTGCCAGCAGCCCCTTCACCCGGGGGAGGGGAACTAATGAAAAACTGTTTTTT.

This clonotype came up many times. This sequence joins TRBV12-3 or TRBV12-4 and TRBJ1-5; D remains ambiguous. Trimming removed 6 bases at V and 5 bases at J, with 8 bases between. The CDR3 is 12 residues long. The CDR3 is CASSTPHQPQHF. The CDR3 DNA reads TGTGCCAGCAGCACCCCTCATCAGCCCCAGCATTTT.

This clonotype was seen at least ten times. The chain uses TRBV7-2 and TRBJ1-4; D unresolved. Germline V lookup: CDR1 SGHTA, CDR2 FQGNSA. The CDR3 runs to 13 residues. Trimming took 2 bases from V and 14 from J, leaving 15 bases between them. CDR3 sequence reads: CASSLQGFGSLFF. CDR3 nucleotides: TGTGCCAGCAGCTTACAAGGGTTTGGCAGTCTGTTTTTT. Full variable domain (rest looked up from reference TRBV7-2 and TRBJ1-4): GAGVSQSPSNKVTEKGKDVELRCDPISGHTALYWYRQSLGQGLEFLIYFQGNSAPDKSGLPSDRFSAERTGGSVSTLTIQRTQQEDSAVYLCASSLQGFGSLFFGSGTQLSVL.

Many counts were recorded for this clonotype. The V and J genes are TRBV6-2 or TRBV6-3 and TRBJ1-5, with a possible D match to TRBD1 (6 bases). The germline CDR1 and CDR2 sequences are MNHEY and SVGEGT. V was trimmed by 2 bases and J by 6 bases, leaving 14 bases between them. The CDR3 sequence is 15 residues long. The DNA for the CDR3 is TGTGCCAGCAGTTACCAGGGGATGTCGGGTCAGCCCCAGCATTTT. Translation: CASSYQGMSGQPQHF.

This clonotype was recorded at least ten times. This chain joins TRBV28 and TRBJ1-2; 10 positions agree with TRBD1. Trimming cost V 3 bases and J 5 bases; bases outside gene matches: 6. This CDR3 is built from 15 residues. Looked up from germline, CDR1 is MDHEN and CDR2 is SYDVKM. CDR3 residues: CASSFPGTGDYGYTF. The CDR3 DNA reads as TGTGCCAGCAGTTTCCCTGGGACAGGGGATTATGGCTACACCTTC.

This clonotype came up many times. A read error may account for a junction end that differs from germline. This rearrangement joins TRBV7-2 to TRBJ2-6; tentative D call: TRBD1 (6 bases). Germline V gives CDR1 SGHTA, CDR2 FQGNSA. This CDR3 comprises 15 residues. The CDR3 loop reads CASRSQGSGTNVLTF. DNA of the CDR3: TGTGCCAGCAGGTCACAGGGATCTGGGACCAACGTCCTGACTTTC.

This clonotype was counted at least ten times. The rearrangement links TRBV6-5 to TRBJ2-6; D not resolved. CDR1 is MNHEY and CDR2 is SVGAGI in the germline V gene. V lost 4 bases to trimming and J lost 1 base, with 14 bases between them. The CDR3 loop spans 17 amino acids. This CDR3 is CASSSPRRGSGANVLTF. The DNA for the CDR3 is TGTGCCAGCAGTTCCCCAAGGCGCGGATCTGGGGCCAACGTCCTGACTTTC.

This clonotype was detected ten times or more. This chain connects TRBV7-9 to TRBJ2-5; D could derive from TRBD1 or TRBD2 (5 bases each). This CDR3 has 15 amino acids. V dropped 1 base and J dropped 5 bases, with 14 bases sitting between them. CDR1 SEHNR and CDR2 FQNEAQ come from the germline V gene (reference sequence). CDR3 in amino acids: CASSLGGPTSETQYF. In nucleotides, the CDR3 is TGTGCCAGCAGCTTAGGGGGACCGACGAGCGAGACCCAGTACTTC.

The table lists this clonotype with a few counts. The rearrangement uses TRBV11-1 and TRBJ2-2; the match to TRBD1 covers 8 bases. The germline V gene encodes CDR1 SGHAT and CDR2 FQDESV (reference sequence). There are 17 residues in the CDR3. J gave up 2 bases and V 0 bases, and 5 bases lay outside the gene matches. For the CDR3, the DNA is TGTGCCAGCAGCTTAGCGCGGGACAGGCTTAACACCGGGGAGCTGTTTTTT. As protein: CASSLARDRLNTGELFF.

A few counts support this clonotype. This chain uses TRBV28 with TRBJ1-5; no definite D call. The CDR3 contains 14 residues. Germline V gene data show CDR1 as MDHEN and CDR2 as SYDVKM. Between the trimmed V and J ends, which lost 3 bases and 4 bases, there was a span of 10 bases. The CDR3, as DNA: TGTGCCAGCAGTTTGGTACAGACAAATCAGCCCCAGCATTTT. Protein sequence: CASSLVQTNQPQHF.

This clonotype was detected many times. This chain joins TRBV7-6 and TRBJ2-3; the D gene is possibly TRBD2 (5 bases). Germline values: CDR1 SGHVS, CDR2 FNYEAQ. V was cut by 5 bases and J by 0 bases, with 15 bases left in between. The CDR3 consists of 16 residues. CDR3 amino acids: CASSHTWGASTDTQYF. The CDR3 region has the DNA TGTGCCAGCAGCCACACCTGGGGAGCTAGCACAGATACGCAGTATTTT. Variable domain in full (rest from reference TRBV7-6 and TRBJ2-3): GAGVSQSPRYKVTKRGQDVALRCDPISGHVSLYWYRQALGQGPEFLTYFNYEAQQDKSGLPNDRFSAERPEGSISTLTIQRTEQRDSAMYRCASSHTWGASTDTQYFGPGTRLTVL.

This clonotype was found once. The rearrangement uses TRBV19 and TRBJ2-7, with TRBD2 identical over 12 bases. Germline trimming cut 6 bases from V and 6 bases from J; bases unmatched to any gene: 3. CDR1 is LNHDA and CDR2 is SQIVND in the germline V gene (reference sequence). This CDR3 comprises 13 residues. The CDR3: CASSRLAGAEQYF. As DNA, the CDR3 is TGTGCCAGTAGCCGACTAGCGGGAGCCGAGCAGTACTTC. The full variable domain, its missing parts supplied by reference TRBV19 and TRBJ2-7, is DGGITQSPKYLFRKEGQNVTLSCEQNLNHDAMYWYRQDPGQGLRLIYYSQIVNDFQKGDIAEGYSVSREKKESFPLTVTSAQKNPTAFYLCASSRLAGAEQYFGPGTRLTVT.

This clonotype was picked up many times. The genes are TRBV7-6 and TRBJ2-5; D might be TRBD1 or TRBD2, each matching 5 bases. Between the trimmed V and J ends, which lost 1 base and 4 bases, there was a span of 13 bases. The CDR3 has 15 residues. Germline CDR1 SGHVS, CDR2 FNYEAQ. DNA of the CDR3: TGTGCCAGCAGCTTAGAGGGACCGGGGTCAGAGACCCAGTACTTC. Its translation: CASSLEGPGSETQYF. Together with reference TRBV7-6 and TRBJ2-5, the CDR3 gives the full variable domain: GAGVSQSPRYKVTKRGQDVALRCDPISGHVSLYWYRQALGQGPEFLTYFNYEAQQDKSGLPNDRFSAERPEGSISTLTIQRTEQRDSAMYRCASSLEGPGSETQYFGPGTRLLVL.

This chain links TRBV7-9 with TRBJ1-5; the D is unclear. The CDR3 covers 14 residues. The V gene lost 2 bases and the J gene lost 6 bases, with 11 bases spanning the gap. Germline CDR1 and CDR2: SEHNR and FQNEAQ (reference sequence). The DNA for the CDR3 is TGTGCCAGCAGCTTAACGGGGTCCCCTCAGCCCCAGCATTTT. This sequence encodes CASSLTGSPQPQHF.

This clonotype was counted a few times. The chain has TRBV29-1 and TRBJ1-2; no clear D. This CDR3 has 12 residues. Germline V gene sequence: CDR1 SQVTM, CDR2 ANQGSEA. Trimming took off 3 bases at V and 3 bases at J, with 8 bases between the two ends. The CDR3 DNA follows: TGCAGCGTTGAGGCCGGGGACTATGGCTACACCTTC. It yields the protein CSVEAGDYGYTF.